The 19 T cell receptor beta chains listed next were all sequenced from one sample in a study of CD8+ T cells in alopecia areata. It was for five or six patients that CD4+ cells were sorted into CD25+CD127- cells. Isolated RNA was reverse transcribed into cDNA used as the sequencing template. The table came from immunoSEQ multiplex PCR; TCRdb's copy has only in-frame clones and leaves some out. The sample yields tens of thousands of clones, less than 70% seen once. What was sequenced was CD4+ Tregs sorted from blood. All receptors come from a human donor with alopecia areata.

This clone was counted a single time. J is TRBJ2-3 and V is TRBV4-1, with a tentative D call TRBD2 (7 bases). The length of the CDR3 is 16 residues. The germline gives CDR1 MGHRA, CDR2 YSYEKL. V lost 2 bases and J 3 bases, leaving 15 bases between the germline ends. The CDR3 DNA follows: TGCGCCAGCAGCCAAATAGGGGGGGCTGCGACAGATACGCAGTATTTT. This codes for CASSQIGGAATDTQYF.

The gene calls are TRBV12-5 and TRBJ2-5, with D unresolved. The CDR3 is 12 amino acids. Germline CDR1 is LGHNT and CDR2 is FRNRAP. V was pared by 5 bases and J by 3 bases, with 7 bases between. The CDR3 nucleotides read TGTGCTAGTGGTCGATGGGAAGAGACCCAGTACTTC. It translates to CASGRWEETQYF.

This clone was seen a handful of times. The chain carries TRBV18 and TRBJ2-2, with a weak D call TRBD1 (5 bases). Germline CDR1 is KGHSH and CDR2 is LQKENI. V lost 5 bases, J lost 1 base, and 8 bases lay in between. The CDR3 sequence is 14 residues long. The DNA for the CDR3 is TGTGCCAGCTCAAGGACACAGAACACCGGGGAGCTGTTTTTT. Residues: CASSRTQNTGELFF.

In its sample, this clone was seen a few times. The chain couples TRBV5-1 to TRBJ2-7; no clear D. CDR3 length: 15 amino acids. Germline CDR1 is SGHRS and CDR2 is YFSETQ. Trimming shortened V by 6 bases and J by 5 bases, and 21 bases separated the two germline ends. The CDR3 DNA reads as TGCGCCAGCATGTACGGAAACTCGCTCCGCGACGAGCAGTACTTC. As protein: CASMYGNSLRDEQYF.

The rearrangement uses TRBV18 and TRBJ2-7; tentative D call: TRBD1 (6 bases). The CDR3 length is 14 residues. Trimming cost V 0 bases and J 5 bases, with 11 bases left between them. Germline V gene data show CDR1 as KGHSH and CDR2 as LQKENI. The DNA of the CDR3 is TGTGCCAGCTCACCACCCACAGGGAACCACGAGCAGTACTTC. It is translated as CASSPPTGNHEQYF.

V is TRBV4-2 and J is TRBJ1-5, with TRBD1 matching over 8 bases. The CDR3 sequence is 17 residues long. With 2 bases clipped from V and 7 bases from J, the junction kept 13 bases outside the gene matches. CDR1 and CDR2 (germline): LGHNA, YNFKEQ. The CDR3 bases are TGTGCCAGCAGCCAAACAGGGGGACTCGGGGACGGGCAGCCCCAGCATTTT. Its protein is CASSQTGGLGDGQPQHF.

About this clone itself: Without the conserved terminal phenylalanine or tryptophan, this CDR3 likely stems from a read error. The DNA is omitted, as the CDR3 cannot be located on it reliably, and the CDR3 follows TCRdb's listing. CDR3 loop: CASSQSRQGTSII. The chain couples TRBV4-2 to TRBJ2-7; TRBD1 reflects the table's D call only, with no check against the DNA. Termini included, the CDR3 measures 13 amino acids. Germline CDR1 and CDR2: LGHNA and YNFKEQ.

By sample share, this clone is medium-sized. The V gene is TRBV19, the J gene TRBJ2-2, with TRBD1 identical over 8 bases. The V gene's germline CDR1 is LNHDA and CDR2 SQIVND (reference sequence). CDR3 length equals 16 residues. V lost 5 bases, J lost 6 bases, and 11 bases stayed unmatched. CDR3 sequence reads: CASSPLPQGAAGELFF. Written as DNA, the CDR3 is TGTGCCAGTAGTCCTTTGCCCCAGGGGGCGGCCGGGGAGCTGTTTTTT.

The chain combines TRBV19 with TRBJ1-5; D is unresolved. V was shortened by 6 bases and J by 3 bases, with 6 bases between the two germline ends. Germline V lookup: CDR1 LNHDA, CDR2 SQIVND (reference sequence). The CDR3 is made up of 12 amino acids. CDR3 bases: TGTGCCAGTAGACAGTACAATCAGCCCCAGCATTTT. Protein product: CASRQYNQPQHF. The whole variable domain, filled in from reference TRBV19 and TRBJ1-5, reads DGGITQSPKYLFRKEGQNVTLSCEQNLNHDAMYWYRQDPGQGLRLIYYSQIVNDFQKGDIAEGYSVSREKKESFPLTVTSAQKNPTAFYLCASRQYNQPQHFGDGTRLSIL.

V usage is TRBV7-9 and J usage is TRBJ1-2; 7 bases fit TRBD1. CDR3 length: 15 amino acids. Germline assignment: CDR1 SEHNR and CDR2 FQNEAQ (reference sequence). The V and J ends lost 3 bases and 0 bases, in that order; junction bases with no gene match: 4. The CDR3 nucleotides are TGTGCCAGCAGCTTTACAGGGGCAGCTAACTATGGCTACACCTTC. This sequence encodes CASSFTGAANYGYTF.

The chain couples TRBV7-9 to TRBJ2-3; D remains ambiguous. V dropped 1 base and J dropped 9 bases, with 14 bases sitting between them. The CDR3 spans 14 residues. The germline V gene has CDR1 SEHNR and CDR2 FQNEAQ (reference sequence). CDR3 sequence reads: CASSLGEGKKTQYF. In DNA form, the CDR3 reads TGTGCCAGCAGCTTAGGGGAAGGGAAGAAGACGCAGTATTTT.

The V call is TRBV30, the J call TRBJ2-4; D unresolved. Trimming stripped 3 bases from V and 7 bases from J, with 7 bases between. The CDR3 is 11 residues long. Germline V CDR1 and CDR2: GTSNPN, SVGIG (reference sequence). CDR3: CAWRGRNIQYF. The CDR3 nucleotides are TGTGCCTGGAGAGGGCGGAACATTCAGTACTTC. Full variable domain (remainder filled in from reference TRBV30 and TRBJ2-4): SQTIHQWPATLVQPVGSPLSLECTVEGTSNPNLYWYRQAAGRGLQLLFYSVGIGQISSEVPQNLSASRPQDRQFILSSKKLLLSDSGFYLCAWRGRNIQYFGAGTRLSVL.

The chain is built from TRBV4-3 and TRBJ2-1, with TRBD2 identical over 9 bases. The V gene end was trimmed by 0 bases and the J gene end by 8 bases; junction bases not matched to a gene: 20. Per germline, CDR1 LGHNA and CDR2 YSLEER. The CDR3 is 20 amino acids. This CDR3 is CASSQEAISGRKTKTYEQFF. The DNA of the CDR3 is TGCGCCAGCAGCCAAGAGGCGATTAGCGGGAGAAAAACGAAGACCTATGAGCAGTTCTTC.

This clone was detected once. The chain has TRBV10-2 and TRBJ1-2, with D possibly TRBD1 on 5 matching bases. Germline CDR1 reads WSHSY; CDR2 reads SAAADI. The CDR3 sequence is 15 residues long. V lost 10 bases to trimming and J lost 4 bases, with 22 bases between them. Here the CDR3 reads CATGDGGSTVYGYTF. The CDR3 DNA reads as TGCGCCACCGGGGACGGGGGATCAACAGTCTATGGCTACACCTTC.

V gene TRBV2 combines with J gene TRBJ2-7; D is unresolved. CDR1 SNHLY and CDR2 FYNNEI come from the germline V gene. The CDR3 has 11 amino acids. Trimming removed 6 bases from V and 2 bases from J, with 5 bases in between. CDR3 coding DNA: TGTGCCAGCAGGCTGGCCTACGAGCAGTACTTC. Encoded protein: CASRLAYEQYF.

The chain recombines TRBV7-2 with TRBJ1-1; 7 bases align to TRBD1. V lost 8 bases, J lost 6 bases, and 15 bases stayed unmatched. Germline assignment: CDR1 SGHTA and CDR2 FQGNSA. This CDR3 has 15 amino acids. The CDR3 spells CASLRDSGFRAEAFF. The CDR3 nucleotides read TGTGCCAGCCTCCGGGACAGTGGGTTTAGGGCTGAAGCTTTCTTT.

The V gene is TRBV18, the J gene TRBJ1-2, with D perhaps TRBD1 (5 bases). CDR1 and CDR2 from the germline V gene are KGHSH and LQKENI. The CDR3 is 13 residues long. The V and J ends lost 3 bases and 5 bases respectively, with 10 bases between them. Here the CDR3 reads CASSPGTEYGYTF. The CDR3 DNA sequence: TGTGCCAGCTCACCCGGGACTGAATATGGCTACACCTTC. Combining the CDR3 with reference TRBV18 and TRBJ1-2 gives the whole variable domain NAGVMQNPRHLVRRRGQEARLRCSPMKGHSHVYWYRQLPEEGLKFMVYLQKENIIDESGMPKERFSAEFPKEGPSILRIQQVVRGDSAAYFCASSPGTEYGYTFGSGTRLTVV.

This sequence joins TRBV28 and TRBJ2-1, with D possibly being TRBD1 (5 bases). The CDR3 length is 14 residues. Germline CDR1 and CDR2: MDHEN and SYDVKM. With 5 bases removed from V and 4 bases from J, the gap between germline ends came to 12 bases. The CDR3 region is CASSAYQGYNEQFF. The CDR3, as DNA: TGTGCCAGCAGTGCCTATCAGGGTTACAATGAGCAGTTCTTC.

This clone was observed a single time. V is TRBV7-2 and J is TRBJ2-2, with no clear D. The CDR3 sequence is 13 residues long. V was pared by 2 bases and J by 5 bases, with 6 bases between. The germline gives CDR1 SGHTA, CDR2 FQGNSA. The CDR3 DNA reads TGTGCCAGCAGCTTATTTAGAACCGGGGAGCTGTTTTTT. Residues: CASSLFRTGELFF.